These 32 T cell receptor beta chains were all obtained from the same sample, sequenced in a study of cytomegalovirus exposure and HLA in healthy donors (dated by TCRdb to about 2017). Libraries were constructed by the immunoSEQ multiplex PCR assay. A mixture of 60 forward primers for TCR Vbeta segments and 13 reverse primers for TCR Jbeta segments was used in the multiplex PCR. TCRdb mirrors the immuneACCESS table, restricted to in-frame sequences. Some clones are absent from its copies; in checked studies, under half trace to an unresolved V gene, and the reason for the others is unknown. The sample table contains roughly 68,000 clones; only one count was recorded for roughly 75% of them. Jointly, the top ten make up more than 7% of the sample. The source material was PBMCs. These receptor sequences come from a woman aged 25 to 39 in good health and CMV-seropositive.

This sequence joins TRBV30 and TRBJ1-1, with D maybe TRBD1 (5 bases). The CDR3 has 13 residues. Germline CDR1 and CDR2: GTSNPN and SVGIG (reference sequence). Trimming cost V 1 base and J 2 bases, with 8 bases left between them. DNA for the CDR3: TGTGCCTGGAGTGGAGGACACAACACTGAAGCTTTCTTT. Protein sequence: CAWSGGHNTEAFF.

The chain uses TRBV2 and TRBJ2-7, with 8 bases matching TRBD2. Germline CDR1 reads SNHLY; CDR2 reads FYNNEI. The CDR3 runs 16 residues. Unmatched junction bases numbered 13, after V lost 4 bases and J lost 5 bases. The CDR3 region has the DNA TGTGCCAGCAGTGTCTTCGGACTAGCCCCGAGGGACGAGCAGTACTTC. Translating it yields CASSVFGLAPRDEQYF.

J is TRBJ2-7 and V is TRBV30; no reliable D call. Germline V gives CDR1 GTSNPN, CDR2 SVGIG (reference sequence). V was pared by 6 bases and J by 6 bases, with 3 bases between. The CDR3 loop spans 8 amino acids. The chain's CDR3 is CACGEQYF. CDR3 in DNA: TGTGCCTGCGGCGAGCAGTACTTC.

This clone was counted a single time. This sequence joins TRBV11-2 and TRBJ2-5, with 13 bases matching TRBD2. Losses at the gene ends were 1 base for V and 2 bases for J; bases not matched to a gene: 4. Germline values: CDR1 SGHAT, CDR2 FQNNGV. The CDR3 covers 17 residues. CDR3 sequence: CASSLGRLAGGQETQYF. The DNA for the CDR3 is TGTGCCAGCAGCTTAGGAAGACTAGCGGGAGGTCAAGAGACCCAGTACTTC.

This chain links TRBV9 with TRBJ1-3; D is undetermined. Germline assignment: CDR1 SGDLS and CDR2 YYNGEE. Trimming cost V 3 bases and J 0 bases, with 10 bases left between them. This CDR3 has 15 amino acids. CDR3 sequence (DNA): TGTGCCAGCAGCGCCGACTTACGCTCTGGAAACACCATATATTTT. This encodes CASSADLRSGNTIYF.

V and J are TRBV19 and TRBJ1-2, with D tentatively TRBD1 (5 bases). With 7 bases removed from V and 5 bases from J, the gap between germline ends came to 11 bases. The CDR3 consists of 12 residues. Germline V gives CDR1 LNHDA, CDR2 SQIVND (reference sequence). The CDR3: CASTIGGYGYTF. CDR3 DNA: TGTGCCAGTACCATCGGGGGGTATGGCTACACCTTC.

The V call is TRBV7-9, the J call TRBJ2-3; D is perhaps TRBD1 (6 bases). Trimming pared 1 base from V and 5 bases from J, leaving 13 bases between. CDR1 SEHNR and CDR2 FQNEAQ come from the germline V gene (reference sequence). The CDR3 length is 15 residues. This CDR3 reads CASSLVRGSGDTQYF. The CDR3 DNA reads as TGTGCCAGCAGCTTAGTAAGGGGGAGCGGAGATACGCAGTATTTT.

The rearrangement uses TRBV4-2 and TRBJ2-7, with D unresolved. V lost 1 base and J lost 4, with 11 bases in between. This CDR3 has 14 residues. The V gene's germline CDR1 is LGHNA and CDR2 YNFKEQ. The CDR3 is CASSQGATLYEQYF. For the CDR3, the DNA is TGTGCCAGCAGCCAAGGGGCAACTTTATACGAGCAGTACTTC.

The rearrangement links TRBV5-4 to TRBJ2-3; D is possibly TRBD1 (5 bases). V was shortened by 3 bases and J by 3 bases, with 14 bases between the two germline ends. The CDR3 runs to 15 residues. Germline values: CDR1 SGHNT, CDR2 YYREEE (reference sequence). CDR3 amino acids: CASSSDSHGTDTQYF. The CDR3 bases are TGTGCCAGCAGCTCAGACAGTCATGGGACAGATACGCAGTATTTT.

In its sample, this clone was seen a few times. This chain connects TRBV11-2 to TRBJ2-7; tentatively, D is TRBD1 (6 bases). With 1 base removed from V and 3 bases from J, the gap between germline ends came to 7 bases. The CDR3 is made up of 13 amino acids. From germline, CDR1 is SGHAT and CDR2 FQNNGV. CDR3 sequence reads: CASSLGQVYEQYF. CDR3 bases: TGTGCCAGCAGCTTAGGACAGGTCTACGAGCAGTACTTC.

The chain combines TRBV5-1 with TRBJ2-1; 10 bases align to TRBD1. CDR1 is SGHRS, CDR2 YFSETQ, per germline. The CDR3 extends over 15 amino acids. The junction had 7 bases not matched to a gene; V was cut back by 2 bases and J by 8 bases. The CDR3 region has the DNA TGCGCCAGCAGCTTCGTAGGACAGGGGGGGGATGAGCAGTTCTTC. The encoded protein is CASSFVGQGGDEQFF.

V usage is TRBV9 and J usage is TRBJ1-1; D is possibly TRBD1 (5 bases). Germline V CDR1 and CDR2: SGDLS, YYNGEE. CDR3 size: 14 residues. Trimming shortened V by 4 bases and J by 4 bases, and 14 bases separated the two germline ends. CDR3 residues: CASSPQGWGTEAFF. CDR3 nucleotide sequence: TGTGCCAGCAGCCCCCAGGGTTGGGGCACTGAAGCTTTCTTT.

The chain links TRBV5-6 to TRBJ1-1, with a tentative D call TRBD1 (5 bases). CDR1 SGHDT and CDR2 YYEEEE come from the germline V gene. This CDR3 comprises 14 residues. V lost 0 bases and J lost 5, with 11 bases in between. In nucleotides, the CDR3 is TGTGCCAGCAGCTTGGCGGCAGGGTGGACTGAAGCTTTCTTT. Translation gives CASSLAAGWTEAFF.

This clone was detected ten times or more. The genes are TRBV15 and TRBJ1-1; 10 bases match TRBD1. Germline trimming cut 8 bases from V and 5 bases from J; bases unmatched to any gene: 8. The CDR3 runs to 14 residues. The V gene's germline CDR1 is LNHNV and CDR2 YYDKDF (reference sequence). The CDR3 loop is CATHSGTGVTEAFF. The CDR3 DNA follows: TGTGCCACCCACTCCGGGACAGGGGTGACTGAAGCTTTCTTT.

This clone showed up just a few times. The chain recombines TRBV4-1 with TRBJ1-1; 7 bases map to TRBD1. Trimming took 4 bases from V and 1 from J; bases not matched to a gene: 6. The CDR3 is 15 amino acids. Germline CDR1 is MGHRA and CDR2 is YSYEKL. Here the CDR3 DNA reads TGCGCCAGCAGCCCGCGGGACAGCCAGAACACTGAAGCTTTCTTT. Its translation: CASSPRDSQNTEAFF.

This clone was seen once. The chain is built from TRBV9 and TRBJ2-5; D is perhaps TRBD1 (5 bases). Germline-derived CDR1 and CDR2 are SGDLS and YYNGEE. Trimming pared 0 bases from V and 5 bases from J, leaving 11 bases between. CDR3 length: 14 residues. The DNA of the CDR3 is TGTGCCAGCAGCGTAGTAGGGGTGGGCGAGACCCAGTACTTC. Translation gives CASSVVGVGETQYF.

The chain recombines TRBV28 with TRBJ1-2; 7 bases are shared with TRBD1. Trimming removed 4 bases from V and 8 bases from J; junction bases left unmatched: 13. The CDR3 spans 15 residues. Germline lookup yields CDR1 MDHEN and CDR2 SYDVKM. CDR3 in amino acids: CASSSTTEGTDGYTF. In DNA form, the CDR3 reads TGTGCCAGCAGTTCCACTACCGAAGGGACAGACGGCTACACCTTC.

The rearrangement links TRBV6-6 to TRBJ2-7; D possibly corresponds to TRBD2 (5 bases). Per germline, CDR1 MNHNY and CDR2 SVGAGI (reference sequence). V gave up 7 bases and J gave up 2 bases, with 12 bases separating them. The CDR3 spans 13 residues. The CDR3 coding sequence is TGTGCCAGCAAAATGAGGGCTACCTACGAGCAGTACTTC. This sequence encodes CASKMRATYEQYF.

The chain has TRBV19 and TRBJ2-2, with D possibly TRBD1 on 5 matching bases. The CDR3 extends over 16 amino acids. CDR1 is LNHDA and CDR2 is SQIVND in the germline V gene (reference sequence). V lost 0 bases and J 6 bases, leaving 14 bases between the germline ends. CDR3 nucleotide sequence: TGTGCCAGTAGTATAGATCTCGCAGGGTTGGCCGGGGAGCTGTTTTTT. Protein: CASSIDLAGLAGELFF.

The rearrangement joins TRBV30 to TRBJ1-1, with 8 bases lining up with TRBD1. This CDR3 region has 15 residues. J lost 2 bases, V lost 8 bases, and 13 bases had no gene match. CDR1 and CDR2 (germline): GTSNPN, SVGIG (reference sequence). The CDR3 here is CAGASRTGRNTEAFF. The CDR3 DNA sequence: TGTGCCGGGGCTTCTCGGACAGGGCGAAACACTGAAGCTTTCTTT. The complete variable domain, with remaining parts taken from reference TRBV30 and TRBJ1-1, reads SQTIHQWPATLVQPVGSPLSLECTVEGTSNPNLYWYRQAAGRGLQLLFYSVGIGQISSEVPQNLSASRPQDRQFILSSKKLLLSDSGFYLCAGASRTGRNTEAFFGQGTRLTVV.

The chain links TRBV7-8 to TRBJ2-3; TRBD2 matches at 10 bases. The CDR3 extends over 16 amino acids. CDR1 is SGHVS and CDR2 is FQNEAQ in the germline V gene. V was clipped by 4 bases and J by 5 bases; unmatched bases: 9. The chain's CDR3 is CASSYLAGAGLDTQYF. In nucleotides, the CDR3 is TGTGCCAGCAGCTACCTAGCGGGAGCCGGGTTAGATACGCAGTATTTT.

On this clone: The same CDR3 arises from other DNA sequences in this sample as well. The chain combines TRBV25-1 with TRBJ1-1; D gene ambiguous. This CDR3 comprises 14 residues. Deletions cut 3 bases from V and 8 bases from J, with 16 bases between. CDR1 is MGHDK and CDR2 is SYGVNS in the germline V gene. The CDR3 reads CASSDGWLNTEAFF. The DNA of the CDR3 is TGTGCCAGCAGTGATGGCTGGCTGAATACCGAAGCTTTCTTT. Full variable domain (missing parts from reference TRBV25-1 and TRBJ1-1): EADIYQTPRYLVIGTGKKITLECSQTMGHDKMYWYQQDPGMELHLIHYSYGVNSTEKGDLSSESTVSRIRTEHFPLTLESARPSHTSQYLCASSDGWLNTEAFFGQGTRLTVV.

The chain is built from TRBV28 and TRBJ1-1; 7 nucleotides line up with TRBD1. Losses at the gene ends were 5 bases for V and 2 bases for J; bases not matched to a gene: 5. Germline lookup yields CDR1 MDHEN and CDR2 SYDVKM. This CDR3 is 14 amino acids long. CDR3 sequence reads: CASSTGQPNTEAFF. The CDR3 nucleotides read TGTGCCAGCAGTACGGGACAGCCTAACACTGAAGCTTTCTTT.

V is TRBV12-1 and J is TRBJ1-1. TRBV12-1 constitutes a pseudogene. The CDR3 is made up of 17 amino acids. CDR3 DNA sequence: TGTGCCAGCAGCCCCGCGGAGGGTGCTTCCTTGAACACTGAAGCTTTCTTT. Translated, it gives CASSPAEGASLNTEAFF.

The DNA for the CDR3 is TGTGCCAGCAGTGCAACTAGCGGGAGGGCCAGGGCAGATACGCAGTATTTT. Translating gives CASSATSGRARADTQYF. The genes are TRBV28 and TRBJ2-3; TRBD2 matches 13 bases. Germline V lookup: CDR1 MDHEN, CDR2 SYDVKM. The CDR3 sequence is 17 residues long. With V trimmed by 5 bases and J by 4 bases, 9 bases remained unmatched.

The chain links TRBV5-4 to TRBJ1-1; D remains ambiguous. The CDR3 extends over 12 amino acids. The V gene's germline CDR1 is SGHNT and CDR2 YYREEE (reference sequence). Trimming left V 0 bases short and J 9 bases short, with 9 bases between. CDR3 nucleotide sequence: TGTGCCAGCAGCTTGGGTAAACAGAAAGCTTTCTTT. This translates into CASSLGKQKAFF.

The chain combines TRBV15 with TRBJ2-5, with D possibly being TRBD2 (5 bases). CDR1 LNHNV and CDR2 YYDKDF come from the germline V gene (reference sequence). V was pared by 6 bases and J by 0 bases, with 17 bases between. This CDR3 has 16 amino acids. CDR3: CATSRTASRHQETQYF. The CDR3 nucleotides are TGTGCCACCAGTAGGACCGCTAGCCGGCACCAAGAGACCCAGTACTTC.

This clone has just a few counts. The CDR3 DNA sequence: TGTGCCAGCAGCCTGGAGGGGCGGGAGGGGAATGAGCAGTTCTTC. This encodes CASSLEGREGNEQFF. This chain connects TRBV27 to TRBJ2-1, with 9 bases aligning to TRBD2. In germline, CDR1 is MNHEY, CDR2 SMNVEV (reference sequence). The J segment lost 7 bases and the V segment lost 6 bases, leaving 10 bases of the junction unmatched. The CDR3 is made up of 15 amino acids.

This chain connects TRBV2 to TRBJ2-1; TRBD2 aligns across 9 bases. Germline V gene lookup returns CDR1 SNHLY and CDR2 FYNNEI. The V and J ends lost 7 bases and 4 bases, in that order; junction bases with no gene match: 8. This CDR3 is built from 15 residues. This CDR3 is CASNEVTSGYNEQFF. The CDR3 bases are TGTGCCAGCAATGAGGTGACTAGCGGTTACAATGAGCAGTTCTTC. Filled out from reference TRBV2 and TRBJ2-1, the complete variable domain reads EPEVTQTPSHQVTQMGQEVILRCVPISNHLYFYWYRQILGQKVEFLVSFYNNEISEKSEIFDDQFSVERPDGSNFTLKIRSTKLEDSAMYFCASNEVTSGYNEQFFGPGTRLTVL.

As DNA, the CDR3 is TGCAGTGCTACGGGGGGCAATGAGCAGTTCTTC. Translated: CSATGGNEQFF. J is TRBJ2-1 and V is TRBV20-1; 7 nucleotides line up with TRBD2. The CDR3 contains 11 residues. Germline trimming cut 4 bases from V and 6 bases from J; bases unmatched to any gene: 0. Germline CDR1 DFQATT, CDR2 SNEGSKA (reference sequence).

This chain connects TRBV29-1 to TRBJ2-1, with 7 bases that match TRBD1. The CDR3 covers 15 residues. Germline V lookup: CDR1 SQVTM, CDR2 ANQGSEA. V lost 6 bases to trimming and J lost 5 bases; unmatched junction nucleotides: 13. CDR3 amino acids: CSVPLTGVGNNEQFF. DNA for the CDR3: TGCAGCGTCCCCTTAACAGGGGTTGGGAACAATGAGCAGTTCTTC.

This clone was found a few times. The chain employs TRBV29-1 and TRBJ1-1; 7 bases are shared with TRBD1. CDR1 is SQVTM, CDR2 ANQGSEA, per germline. The CDR3 contains 14 residues. Unmatched junction bases numbered 4, after V lost 2 bases and J lost 1 base. DNA of the CDR3: TGCAGCGTTGAATTACAGGGGAGGAACACTGAAGCTTTCTTT. Its translation: CSVELQGRNTEAFF.